This TCR beta chain appears in the sequencing data of a study of T cell repertoires in cytomegalovirus infection. Background on the study: In public TCR beta signatures, there were indications of both CMV infection and matching HLA type. Points from the study as a whole: In two of eight donors, the top clonotype was HLA-C-restricted CMV-specific.

Germline V gene data show CDR1 as LGHNT and CDR2 as FRNRAP. This CDR3 is built from 16 residues. Trimming took off 4 bases at V and 1 base at J, with 13 bases between the two ends. TCRdb used MiXCR to reprocess the reads, holding one entry per CDR3 protein. The profile shows a few hundred thousand distinct CDR3 sequences, 40% of them singletons. In this sample, this clonotype turned up once. No antigen is known for it. The sample in question was cultured PBMCs, obtained from culture after CMV antigen stimulation. This receptor was taken from a human donor in good health (CMV status not recorded). Some clones in this sample may be carry-over from other donors' samples. V and J are TRBV12-5 and TRBJ2-2; D may be TRBD1 (5 bases). CDR3 sequence reads: CASGWTWGGNTGELFF. CDR3 coding DNA: TGTGCTAGTGGTTGGACCTGGGGCGGGAACACCGGGGAGCTGTTTTTT.